The 32 T cell receptor beta chains presented below share a single source sample, sequenced in a study of T cell repertoires in cytomegalovirus infection. One entry per CDR3 protein results from TCRdb running MiXCR on the reads. The sample lists roughly 150,000 distinct CDR3 sequences, 15% to 20% occurring once. The sequenced sample consisted of CD8+ T cells from PBMCs. These receptors all come from a human donor in good health (CMV status not recorded). Some clones in this sample may be carry-over from other donors' samples.

The chain links TRBV6-2 or TRBV6-3 to TRBJ2-1, with a weak D call TRBD2 (6 bases). V lost 4 bases, J lost 5 bases, and 12 bases lay in between. Per germline, CDR1 MNHEY and CDR2 SVGEGT. The CDR3 is made up of 14 amino acids. The CDR3 bases are TGTGCCAGCAGTTGGGGACTGAACAACAATGAGCAGTTCTTC. It codes for CASSWGLNNNEQFF.

This clonotype was observed a handful of times. This rearrangement joins TRBV7-2 to TRBJ2-7, with D possibly matching TRBD2 (6 bases). This CDR3 region has 16 residues. CDR1 and CDR2 (germline): SGHTA, FQGNSA. V was cut by 5 bases and J by 2 bases, with 19 bases left in between. CDR3 nucleotides: TGTGCCAGCAGCCCCTCCGGGGGTTTTATAGCCTACGAGCAGTACTTC. Its protein is CASSPSGGFIAYEQYF.

This clonotype was recorded at least ten times. The chain uses TRBV7-6 and TRBJ2-7; D may be TRBD2 (6 bases). Trimming cost V 4 bases and J 0 bases, with 13 bases left between them. The CDR3 length is 15 residues. From germline, CDR1 is SGHVS and CDR2 FNYEAQ. Written as DNA, the CDR3 is TGTGCCAGCAGCTCCGGGACTGGGACCTCCTACGAGCAGTACTTC. Translation gives CASSSGTGTSYEQYF.

V gene TRBV6-5 combines with J gene TRBJ2-7; 11 bases are a match to TRBD1. V was pared by 11 bases and J by 6 bases, with 18 bases of the junction left unmatched. This CDR3 comprises 16 residues. Looked up from germline, CDR1 is MNHEY and CDR2 is SVGAGI. CDR3: CASRGQGDRGGLEQYF. CDR3 nucleotide sequence: TGTGCCTCCCGGGGACAGGGGGACCGGGGGGGCCTCGAGCAGTACTTC.

This clonotype was observed a few times. J is TRBJ1-1 and V is TRBV28; a possible D gene is TRBD1 (5 bases). V dropped 4 bases and J dropped 6 bases, with 18 bases sitting between them. The CDR3 has 15 residues. Germline V gene data show CDR1 as MDHEN and CDR2 as SYDVKM. This chain's CDR3 is CASSSIGGLGAEAFF. Written as DNA, the CDR3 is TGTGCCAGCAGTTCCATCGGGGGGTTAGGAGCTGAAGCTTTCTTT.

This chain joins TRBV11-2 and TRBJ2-1; 8 bases align to TRBD2. This CDR3 spans 17 amino acids. V lost 1 base to trimming and J lost 8 bases; unmatched junction nucleotides: 13. CDR1 SGHAT and CDR2 FQNNGV come from the germline V gene. The CDR3 reads CASSLGSGTRIRDEQFF. CDR3 sequence (DNA): TGTGCCAGCAGCTTAGGATCCGGGACTAGAATCCGCGATGAGCAGTTCTTC.

The gene calls are TRBV6-2 or TRBV6-3 and TRBJ1-5, with a possible D match to TRBD1 (5 bases). CDR1 and CDR2 (germline): MNHEY, SVGEGT. V shed 5 bases and J shed 4 bases, with 21 bases lying between them. The CDR3 runs to 17 residues. The CDR3 DNA sequence: TGTGCCAGCAGTACTCCGGGGTCCTGGGACCGAAATCAGCCCCAGCATTTT. Encoded protein: CASSTPGSWDRNQPQHF.

The J gene is TRBJ2-5, the V gene TRBV28; a possible D gene is TRBD2 (5 bases). This CDR3 has 13 residues. V was trimmed by 5 bases and J by 2 bases, leaving 9 bases between them. The germline V gene has CDR1 MDHEN and CDR2 SYDVKM. CDR3 nucleotide sequence: TGTGCCAGCAGTCCAAGGACTCAAGAGACCCAGTACTTC. Translation gives CASSPRTQETQYF.

This clonotype has just one count. This chain uses TRBV28 with TRBJ1-2; D remains ambiguous. Per germline, CDR1 MDHEN and CDR2 SYDVKM. V dropped 3 bases and J dropped 2 bases, with 13 bases sitting between them. The CDR3 is made up of 15 amino acids. CDR3 residues: CASSFLSAGNYGYTF. CDR3 sequence (DNA): TGTGCCAGCAGTTTCCTCTCGGCAGGAAACTATGGCTACACCTTC.

The chain combines TRBV20-1 with TRBJ2-5; D tentatively fits TRBD1 or TRBD2 (5 bases each). Trimming left V 0 bases short and J 0 bases short, with 17 bases between. The CDR3 consists of 17 residues. CDR1 and CDR2 from the germline V gene are DFQATT and SNEGSKA (reference sequence). Here the CDR3 DNA reads TGCAGTGCTAGAGATAAGGGGCAGGGACCTAACCAAGAGACCCAGTACTTC. Protein sequence: CSARDKGQGPNQETQYF.

This clonotype was counted a few times. The J gene is TRBJ2-5, the V gene TRBV28; D remains ambiguous. Trimming stripped 6 bases from V and 3 bases from J, with 11 bases between. Germline V lookup: CDR1 MDHEN, CDR2 SYDVKM. The CDR3 covers 13 residues. The CDR3 sequence is CASRKRPEETQYF. The CDR3 nucleotides are TGTGCCAGCAGAAAACGTCCCGAAGAGACCCAGTACTTC.

Only a few counts were recorded for this clonotype. This chain links TRBV7-8 with TRBJ1-5; D unresolved. The CDR3 contains 15 residues. CDR1 is SGHVS and CDR2 is FQNEAQ in the germline V gene. V lost 1 base and J 5 bases, leaving 12 bases between the germline ends. The CDR3 reads CASSLEVGEDQPQHF. The CDR3 region has the DNA TGTGCCAGCAGCTTAGAGGTCGGGGAAGATCAGCCCCAGCATTTT.

For the CDR3, the DNA is TGTGCCAGCAGCATTGCGGGGGCTCTCCAAGAGACCCAGTACTTC. It yields the protein CASSIAGALQETQYF. V is TRBV7-6 and J is TRBJ2-5; tentative D call: TRBD2 (7 bases). This CDR3 has 15 residues. Germline values: CDR1 SGHVS, CDR2 FNYEAQ. Trimming shortened V by 5 bases and J by 1 base, and 14 bases separated the two germline ends.

V is TRBV7-6 and J is TRBJ2-5; the match to TRBD1 covers 7 bases. Trimming took 4 bases from V and 4 from J; bases not matched to a gene: 9. The CDR3 has 15 residues. Per germline, CDR1 SGHVS and CDR2 FNYEAQ. Written as DNA, the CDR3 is TGTGCCAGCAGCTATCGGGACAGCCAGCGAGAGACCCAGTACTTC. It is translated as CASSYRDSQRETQYF.

This sequence joins TRBV11-2 and TRBJ1-5; D not certain. Per germline, CDR1 SGHAT and CDR2 FQNNGV. The ends were cut back, 2 bases at V and 1 base at J, with 9 bases in the middle. This CDR3 has 15 amino acids. The CDR3 nucleotides read TGTGCCAGCAGCTTAACGTTCGGGAGCAATCAGCCCCAGCATTTT. This sequence encodes CASSLTFGSNQPQHF.

The chain recombines TRBV7-9 with TRBJ1-2, with D possibly matching TRBD1 (6 bases). The germline CDR1 and CDR2 sequences are SEHNR and FQNEAQ (reference sequence). Trimming removed 0 bases at V and 8 bases at J, with 7 bases between. The CDR3 loop spans 12 amino acids. CDR3 nucleotides: TGTGCCAGCAGCTTAGCGACAGGAGGCTACACCTTC. Translated: CASSLATGGYTF.

This clonotype was detected only a few times. V and J are TRBV7-3 and TRBJ2-7; 10 bases are shared with TRBD1. V trimming: 5 bases; J trimming: 5 bases; junction bases outside the gene matches: 12. The length of the CDR3 is 16 residues. From germline, CDR1 is SGHTA and CDR2 FQGTGA. CDR3 loop: CASSAARDRGFHEQYF. The CDR3 bases are TGTGCCAGCAGCGCCGCCCGGGACAGGGGTTTCCACGAGCAGTACTTC.

This clonotype was recorded a few times. V is TRBV12-5 and J is TRBJ1-1; a weak D match, TRBD1 (6 bases). In germline, CDR1 is LGHNT, CDR2 FRNRAP. The length of the CDR3 is 11 residues. V lost 7 bases and J lost 7, with 10 bases in between. The CDR3 DNA sequence: TGTGCTAGTGTCCTCAGGGGTGAAGCTTTCTTT. Amino acids: CASVLRGEAFF.

This clonotype was recorded a few times. The chain recombines TRBV25-1 with TRBJ1-6, with D uncertain. V lost 2 bases to trimming and J lost 0 bases, with 32 bases between them. The germline V gene encodes CDR1 MGHDK and CDR2 SYGVNS. The CDR3 is 24 amino acids. CDR3 DNA: TGTGCCAGCAGTGAAATGATCGGTCCTCCTGATAATAATTCCTTGAGCTCCTATAATTCACCCCTCCACTTT. Protein: CASSEMIGPPDNNSLSSYNSPLHF.

This clonotype was observed a few times. The chain links TRBV19 to TRBJ2-1, with D tentatively TRBD1 (5 bases). V was shortened by 3 bases and J by 7 bases, with 22 bases between the two germline ends. The CDR3 spans 17 residues. CDR1 is LNHDA, CDR2 SQIVND, per germline (reference sequence). The CDR3 DNA is TGTGCCAGTAGTATCCTCTCCACAGGCACCCTACTAAATGAGCAGTTCTTC. It encodes CASSILSTGTLLNEQFF.

The chain couples TRBV20-1 to TRBJ2-1; D unclear. Germline CDR1 is DFQATT and CDR2 is SNEGSKA (reference sequence). Trimming removed 0 bases from V and 4 bases from J, with 13 bases in between. This CDR3 has 15 amino acids. CDR3 sequence: CSARDRTHLYNEQFF. CDR3 sequence (DNA): TGCAGTGCTAGAGACAGAACCCACTTATACAATGAGCAGTTCTTC.

The V and J genes are TRBV28 and TRBJ2-5; the match to TRBD1 covers 7 bases. CDR3 size: 14 residues. Trimming removed 5 bases from V and 7 bases from J; junction bases left unmatched: 10. Germline values: CDR1 MDHEN, CDR2 SYDVKM. The CDR3 DNA is TGTGCCAGCAGTCCATCGACAGGGACGAGGACCCAGTACTTC. This codes for CASSPSTGTRTQYF.

Only a few counts were recorded for this clonotype. J is TRBJ2-1 and V is TRBV29-1; the match to TRBD1 covers 7 bases. CDR3 size: 13 residues. Germline values: CDR1 SQVTM, CDR2 ANQGSEA. DNA of the CDR3: TGCACCACATGGGACAGCTCCTACAATGAGCAGTTCTTC. Its translation is CTTWDSSYNEQFF.

V is TRBV11-2 and J is TRBJ2-1; D might be TRBD2 (7 bases). The CDR3 length is 15 residues. Germline-derived CDR1 and CDR2 are SGHAT and FQNNGV. The V gene lost 7 bases and the J gene lost 2 bases, with 15 bases spanning the gap. The CDR3 loop reads CASNSRGGAYNEQFF. DNA for the CDR3: TGTGCCAGCAATTCACGAGGGGGGGCCTACAATGAGCAGTTCTTC.

This chain joins TRBV7-9 and TRBJ1-4; 9 positions match TRBD1. This CDR3 is 16 amino acids long. V trimming: 5 bases; J trimming: 2 bases; junction bases outside the gene matches: 6. CDR1 SEHNR and CDR2 FQNEAQ come from the germline V gene (reference sequence). The DNA of the CDR3 is TGTGCCAGCAGCCTATCAGGGACAGGGACTAATGAAAAACTGTTTTTT. It specifies CASSLSGTGTNEKLFF.

The rearrangement joins TRBV7-2 to TRBJ2-7; D assignment may be TRBD1 or TRBD2 (6 bases each). The CDR3 extends over 15 amino acids. Germline V gives CDR1 SGHTA, CDR2 FQGNSA. V lost 2 bases to trimming and J lost 5 bases, with 16 bases between them. The CDR3 coding sequence is TGTGCCAGCAGCTTACGTGGCCAAAGGGGGGACGAGCAGTACTTC. Protein product: CASSLRGQRGDEQYF.

V gene TRBV11-2 combines with J gene TRBJ2-1, with 13 bases fitting TRBD2. This CDR3 is built from 16 residues. Germline-derived CDR1 and CDR2 are SGHAT and FQNNGV. With V trimmed by 1 base and J by 10 bases, 7 bases remained unmatched. CDR3 coding DNA: TGTGCCAGCAGCTTAGTTACTAGCGGGAGGGTTGACGAGCAGTTCTTC. It yields the protein CASSLVTSGRVDEQFF.

This clonotype was seen once. The chain combines TRBV29-1 with TRBJ2-6; 8 nucleotides match TRBD1. The trim removed 7 bases at V and 1 base at J, leaving 12 bases unmatched. This CDR3 is 17 amino acids long. CDR1 is SQVTM, CDR2 ANQGSEA, per germline. CDR3 region: CSAELTGDGSGANVLTF. CDR3 in DNA: TGCAGCGCTGAGTTGACAGGGGACGGGTCTGGGGCCAACGTCCTGACTTTC. Looking up the rest from reference TRBV29-1 and TRBJ2-6 gives the full variable domain: SAVISQKPSRDICQRGTSLTIQCQVDSQVTMMFWYRQQPGQSLTLIATANQGSEATYESGFVIDKFPISRPNLTFSTLTVSNMSPEDSSIYLCSAELTGDGSGANVLTFGAGSRLTVL.

V is TRBV7-2 and J is TRBJ2-1; D might be TRBD1 (6 bases). The germline V gene has CDR1 SGHTA and CDR2 FQGNSA. The CDR3 covers 12 residues. V lost 4 bases, J lost 16 bases, and 17 bases lay in between. The CDR3 reads CASSSGTPKEFF. In DNA, the CDR3 is TGTGCCAGCAGCTCCGGGACACCAAAGGAATTCTTC.

This clonotype was seen a few times. This CDR3 reads CASSGTPNYEQYF. CDR3 sequence (DNA): TGTGCCAGCAGCGGGACACCCAACTACGAGCAGTACTTC. The V gene is TRBV7-8, the J gene TRBJ2-7; D possibly corresponds to TRBD1 (6 bases). Trimming stripped 5 bases from V and 3 bases from J, with 11 bases between. Germline V gene data show CDR1 as SGHVS and CDR2 as FQNEAQ. The CDR3 extends over 13 amino acids.

V is TRBV4-3 and J is TRBJ2-1, with D possibly TRBD2 on 5 matching bases. V lost 5 bases, J lost 13 bases, and 18 bases lay in between. CDR3 length: 13 amino acids. Germline CDR1 is LGHNA and CDR2 is YSLEER. The CDR3 DNA sequence: TGCGCCAGCAGCACTTCAACGGGGTTAGAACAGTTCTTC. As protein: CASSTSTGLEQFF.

This clonotype has just a few counts. The chain joins TRBV29-1 to TRBJ2-1; D may be TRBD1 or TRBD2 (6 bases each). This CDR3 is 12 amino acids long. Trimming removed 6 bases from V and 10 bases from J, with 16 bases in between. The germline CDR1 and CDR2 sequences are SQVTM and ANQGSEA. The CDR3 nucleotides are TGCAGCGTGGTTGGGGGGCCGGGCGAGCAGTTCTTC. Amino acids: CSVVGGPGEQFF.